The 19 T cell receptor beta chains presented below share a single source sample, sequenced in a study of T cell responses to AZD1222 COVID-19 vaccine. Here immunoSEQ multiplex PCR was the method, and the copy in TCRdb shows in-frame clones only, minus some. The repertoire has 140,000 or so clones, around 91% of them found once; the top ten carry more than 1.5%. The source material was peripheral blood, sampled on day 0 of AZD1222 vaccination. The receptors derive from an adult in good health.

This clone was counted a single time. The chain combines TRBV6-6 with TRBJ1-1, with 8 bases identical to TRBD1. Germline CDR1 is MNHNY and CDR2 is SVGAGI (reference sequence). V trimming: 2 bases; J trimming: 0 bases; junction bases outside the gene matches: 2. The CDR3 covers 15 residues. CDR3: CASSYTDRVNTEAFF. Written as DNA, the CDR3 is TGTGCCAGCAGTTACACGGACAGGGTGAACACTGAAGCTTTCTTT.

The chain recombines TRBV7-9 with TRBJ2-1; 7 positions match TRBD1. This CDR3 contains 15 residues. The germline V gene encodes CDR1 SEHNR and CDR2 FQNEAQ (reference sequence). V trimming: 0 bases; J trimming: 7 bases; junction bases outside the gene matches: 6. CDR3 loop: CASSLAQGVENEQFF. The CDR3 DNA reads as TGTGCCAGCAGCTTAGCTCAGGGGGTGGAGAATGAGCAGTTCTTC.

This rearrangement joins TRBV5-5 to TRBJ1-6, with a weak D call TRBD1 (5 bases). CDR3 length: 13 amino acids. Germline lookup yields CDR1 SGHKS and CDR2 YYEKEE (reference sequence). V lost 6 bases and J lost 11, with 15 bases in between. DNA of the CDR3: TGTGCCAGCACCGACAGAGGCCCTCCACCCCTCCACTTT. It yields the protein CASTDRGPPPLHF.

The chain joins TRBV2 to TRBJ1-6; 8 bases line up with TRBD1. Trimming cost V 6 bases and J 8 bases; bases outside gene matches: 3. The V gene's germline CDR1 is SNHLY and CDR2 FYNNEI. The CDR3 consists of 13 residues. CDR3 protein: CASRGQADSPLHF. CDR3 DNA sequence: TGTGCCAGCAGGGGACAGGCGGATTCACCCCTCCACTTT. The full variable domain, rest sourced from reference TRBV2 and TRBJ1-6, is EPEVTQTPSHQVTQMGQEVILRCVPISNHLYFYWYRQILGQKVEFLVSFYNNEISEKSEIFDDQFSVERPDGSNFTLKIRSTKLEDSAMYFCASRGQADSPLHFGNGTRLTVT.

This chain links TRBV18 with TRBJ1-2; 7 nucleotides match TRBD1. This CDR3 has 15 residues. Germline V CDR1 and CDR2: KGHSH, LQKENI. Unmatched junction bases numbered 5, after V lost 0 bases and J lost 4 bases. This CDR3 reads CASSPPTGATYGYTF. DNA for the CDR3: TGTGCCAGCTCACCACCTACAGGGGCAACCTATGGCTACACCTTC.

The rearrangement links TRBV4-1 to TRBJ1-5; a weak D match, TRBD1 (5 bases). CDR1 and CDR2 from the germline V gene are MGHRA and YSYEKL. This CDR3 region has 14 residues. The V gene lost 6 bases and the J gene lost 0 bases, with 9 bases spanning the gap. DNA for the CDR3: TGCGCCAGCAGTGGGGGGGTTAGCAATCAGCCCCAGCATTTT. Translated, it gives CASSGGVSNQPQHF.

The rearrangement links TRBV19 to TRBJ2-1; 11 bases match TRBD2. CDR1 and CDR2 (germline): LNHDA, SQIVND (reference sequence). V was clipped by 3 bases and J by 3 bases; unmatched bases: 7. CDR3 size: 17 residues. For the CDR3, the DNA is TGTGCCAGTAGTATTCTAGCGGGGGGCCCTGTCTACAATGAGCAGTTCTTC. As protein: CASSILAGGPVYNEQFF.

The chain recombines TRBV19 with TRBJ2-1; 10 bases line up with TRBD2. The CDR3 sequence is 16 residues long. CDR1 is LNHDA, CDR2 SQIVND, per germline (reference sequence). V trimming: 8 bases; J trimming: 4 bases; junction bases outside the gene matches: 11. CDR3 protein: CASSTLAGEPYNEQFF. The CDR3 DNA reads TGTGCCAGTTCCACCCTAGCGGGAGAACCATACAATGAGCAGTTCTTC.

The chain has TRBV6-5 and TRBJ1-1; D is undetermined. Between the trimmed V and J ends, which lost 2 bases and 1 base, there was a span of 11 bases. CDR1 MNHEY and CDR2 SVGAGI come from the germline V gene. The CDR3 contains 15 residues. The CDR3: CASSYKKGQNTEAFF. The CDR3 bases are TGTGCCAGCAGTTACAAAAAAGGGCAGAACACTGAAGCTTTCTTT.

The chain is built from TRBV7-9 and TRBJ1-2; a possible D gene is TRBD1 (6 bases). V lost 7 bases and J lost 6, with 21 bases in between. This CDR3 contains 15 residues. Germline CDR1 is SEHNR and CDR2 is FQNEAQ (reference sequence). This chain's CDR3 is CASTESGGGWDGYTF. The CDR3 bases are TGTGCCAGCACCGAGTCGGGTGGGGGCTGGGATGGCTACACCTTC.

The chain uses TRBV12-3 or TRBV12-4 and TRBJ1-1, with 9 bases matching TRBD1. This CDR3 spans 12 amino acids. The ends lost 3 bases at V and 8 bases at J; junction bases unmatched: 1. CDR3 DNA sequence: TGTGCCAGCAGTTTTGGGACAGGGGAAGCTTTCTTT. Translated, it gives CASSFGTGEAFF.

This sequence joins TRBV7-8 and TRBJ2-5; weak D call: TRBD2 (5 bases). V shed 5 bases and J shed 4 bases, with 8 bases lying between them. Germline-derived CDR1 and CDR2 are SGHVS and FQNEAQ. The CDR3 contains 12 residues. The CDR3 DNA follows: TGTGCCAGCAGCCCCGGGGTAGAGACCCAGTACTTC. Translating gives CASSPGVETQYF.

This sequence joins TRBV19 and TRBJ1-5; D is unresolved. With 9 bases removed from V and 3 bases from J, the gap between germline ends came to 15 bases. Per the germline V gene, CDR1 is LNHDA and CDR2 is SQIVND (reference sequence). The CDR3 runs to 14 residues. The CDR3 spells CASTQAAHNQPQHF. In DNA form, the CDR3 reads TGTGCCAGCACGCAGGCAGCCCACAATCAGCCCCAGCATTTT.

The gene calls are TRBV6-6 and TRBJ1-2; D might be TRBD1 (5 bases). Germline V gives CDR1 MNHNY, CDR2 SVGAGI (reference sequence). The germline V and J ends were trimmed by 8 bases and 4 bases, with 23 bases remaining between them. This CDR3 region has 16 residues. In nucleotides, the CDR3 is TGTGCCAGCTGTAATCCTGTTGGGGCTTATAGCTATGGCTACACCTTC. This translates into CASCNPVGAYSYGYTF.

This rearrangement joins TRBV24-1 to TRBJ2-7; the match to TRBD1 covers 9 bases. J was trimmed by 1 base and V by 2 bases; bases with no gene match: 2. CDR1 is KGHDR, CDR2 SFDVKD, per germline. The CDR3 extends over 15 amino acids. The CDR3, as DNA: TGTGCCACCAGTGATTCCGGACAGGGGTCCTACGAGCAGTACTTC. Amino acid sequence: CATSDSGQGSYEQYF.

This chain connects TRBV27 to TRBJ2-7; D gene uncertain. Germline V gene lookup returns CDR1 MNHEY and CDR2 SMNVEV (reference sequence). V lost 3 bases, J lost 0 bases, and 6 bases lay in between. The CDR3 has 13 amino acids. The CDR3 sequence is CASSFAISYEQYF. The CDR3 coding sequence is TGTGCCAGCAGTTTTGCCATCTCCTACGAGCAGTACTTC.

In nucleotides, the CDR3 is TGTGCCAGCAGAAAAGGCCTGAACACTGAAGCTTTCTTT. Translating it yields CASRKGLNTEAFF. The rearrangement joins TRBV2 to TRBJ1-1, with D unresolved. The V and J ends lost 6 bases and 0 bases respectively, with 8 bases between them. The CDR3 sequence is 13 residues long. Per germline, CDR1 SNHLY and CDR2 FYNNEI.

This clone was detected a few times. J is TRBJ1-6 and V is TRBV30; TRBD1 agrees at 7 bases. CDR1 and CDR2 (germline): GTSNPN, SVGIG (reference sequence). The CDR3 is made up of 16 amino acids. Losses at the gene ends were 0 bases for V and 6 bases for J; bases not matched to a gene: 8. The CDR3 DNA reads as TGTGCCTGGAGTGTACGTCCAGGGGGAAGTAATTCACCCCTCCACTTT. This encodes CAWSVRPGGSNSPLHF.

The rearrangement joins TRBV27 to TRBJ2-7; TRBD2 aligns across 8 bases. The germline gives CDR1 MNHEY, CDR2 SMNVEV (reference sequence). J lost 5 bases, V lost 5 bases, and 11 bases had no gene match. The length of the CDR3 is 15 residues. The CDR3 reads CASSPHSGIKNEQYF. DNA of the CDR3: TGTGCCAGCAGTCCCCATAGCGGGATAAAAAACGAGCAGTACTTC.